Listed here are 21 T cell receptor beta chains from one sample, sequenced in a study of T-cell memory formation after mild COVID-19. MiXCR was run by TCRdb on the 5' RACE reads, yielding one entry per CDR3 protein. This sample has around 200,000 distinct CDR3 sequences; approximately 17% occur once, and the top ten carry roughly 4.3%. Sequencing used PBMCs or a T cell subset sorted from them (not recorded which). Receptors originate from a man between 18 and 35 years old who had mild COVID-19 (a few samples of this study predate the infection). Cell type and time point are not known.

This clonotype appeared a few times. The rearrangement links TRBV7-2 to TRBJ2-2, with unresolved D. This CDR3 comprises 15 residues. Trimming stripped 1 base from V and 2 bases from J, with 8 bases between. Germline-derived CDR1 and CDR2 are SGHTA and FQGNSA. CDR3 sequence: CASSLDSVNTGELFF. CDR3 nucleotide sequence: TGTGCCAGCAGCTTAGACTCTGTAAACACCGGGGAGCTGTTTTTT.

This clonotype has ten or more counts. The chain couples TRBV7-2 to TRBJ2-2; D may be TRBD1 (6 bases). CDR3 length: 14 residues. Per the germline V gene, CDR1 is SGHTA and CDR2 is FQGNSA. The V end lost 6 bases, the J end lost 3 bases, and 11 bases lay between the germline ends. The CDR3, as DNA: TGTGCCAGCAGGCCGACAGGTTACACCGGGGAGCTGTTTTTT. Its protein product is CASRPTGYTGELFF. The whole variable domain, remainder taken from reference TRBV7-2 and TRBJ2-2, is GAGVSQSPSNKVTEKGKDVELRCDPISGHTALYWYRQSLGQGLEFLIYFQGNSAPDKSGLPSDRFSAERTGGSVSTLTIQRTQQEDSAVYLCASRPTGYTGELFFGEGSRLTVL.

In this sample, this clonotype turned up once. This chain joins TRBV12-3 or TRBV12-4 and TRBJ1-1, with D possibly being TRBD1 (6 bases). V lost 6 bases and J 2 bases, leaving 13 bases between the germline ends. This CDR3 is built from 14 residues. CDR3 coding DNA: TGTGCCAGCAGCGTAATGACAGGCAACACTGAAGCTTTCTTT. Translating it yields CASSVMTGNTEAFF.

In its sample, this clonotype was seen a few times. This chain links TRBV11-2 with TRBJ2-5; D may be TRBD2 (5 bases). V lost 3 bases and J 5 bases, leaving 16 bases between the germline ends. The CDR3 is 15 residues long. Germline V gene sequence: CDR1 SGHAT, CDR2 FQNNGV. The CDR3 coding sequence is TGTGCCAGCAGCTTCGCAGCCGGGGTTGGTGAGACCCAGTACTTC. As protein: CASSFAAGVGETQYF. Looking up the rest from reference TRBV11-2 and TRBJ2-5 gives the full variable domain: EAGVAQSPRYKIIEKRQSVAFWCNPISGHATLYWYQQILGQGPKLLIQFQNNGVVDDSQLPKDRFSAERLKGVDSTLKIQPAKLEDSAVYLCASSFAAGVGETQYFGPGTRLLVL.

In regard to this clonotype: The junction and the germline gene differ at one end; a read error may be behind it. This chain links TRBV7-7 with TRBJ2-3; no firm D call. Germline V lookup: CDR1 SSHAT, CDR2 FNYEAQ (reference sequence). The CDR3 covers 13 residues. For the CDR3, the DNA is TGTGCTAGCAGTACGACTAGCACAGATACGCAGTATTTT. Protein sequence: CASSTTSTDTQYF.

V is TRBV3-1 and J is TRBJ2-7, with TRBD2 matching over 8 bases. The CDR3 is 15 residues long. J gave up 2 bases and V 7 bases, and 10 bases lay outside the gene matches. Germline V gene lookup returns CDR1 LGHDT and CDR2 YNNKEL (reference sequence). CDR3 region: CASTLQRGIPYEQYF. CDR3 nucleotide sequence: TGTGCCAGCACCCTCCAGCGGGGGATACCCTACGAGCAGTACTTC.

The rearrangement uses TRBV7-2 and TRBJ2-7; D may match TRBD1 or TRBD2 (5 bases each). Germline values: CDR1 SGHTA, CDR2 FQGNSA. CDR3 length: 15 amino acids. The V end lost 5 bases, the J end lost 2 bases, and 16 bases lay between the germline ends. The CDR3 spells CASSIGRGLAYEQYF. The CDR3 bases are TGTGCCAGCAGCATAGGCCGGGGCCTAGCCTACGAGCAGTACTTC.

This clonotype has only a few counts. This chain connects TRBV7-2 to TRBJ2-3; D gene unclear. CDR3 length: 14 amino acids. Germline V gene data show CDR1 as SGHTA and CDR2 as FQGNSA. V lost 9 bases and J 4 bases, leaving 17 bases between the germline ends. The CDR3 loop reads CASTDRRKADTQYF. The DNA of the CDR3 is TGTGCCAGTACTGACCGTAGAAAAGCAGATACGCAGTATTTT.

The rearrangement joins TRBV6-1 to TRBJ2-7; D is possibly TRBD2 (5 bases). The germline CDR1 and CDR2 sequences are MNHNS and SASEGT. V lost 4 bases and J 2 bases, leaving 15 bases between the germline ends. This CDR3 region has 15 residues. CDR3 protein: CASSVELVVAYEQYV. In DNA form, the CDR3 reads TGTGCCAGCAGTGTTGAACTAGTTGTGGCCTACGAGCAGTACGTC.

The chain has TRBV5-1 and TRBJ2-5; the D call may be TRBD1 or TRBD2 (5 bases each). This CDR3 is 13 amino acids long. CDR1 and CDR2 from the germline V gene are SGHRS and YFSETQ. V lost 8 bases and J 2 bases, leaving 13 bases between the germline ends. The CDR3 coding sequence is TGCGCCAGTCGCATTTGGGGGCAAGAGACCCAGTACTTC. Protein sequence: CASRIWGQETQYF.

The chain recombines TRBV10-2 with TRBJ1-1, with 8 bases matching TRBD1. The CDR3 totals 13 residues. Germline lookup yields CDR1 WSHSY and CDR2 SAAADI. Trimming cost V 3 bases and J 7 bases; bases outside gene matches: 4. The CDR3 here is CASSDNRGDEAFF. CDR3 DNA sequence: TGCGCCAGCAGTGACAACAGGGGGGATGAAGCTTTCTTT.

This clonotype was counted at least ten times. The genes are TRBV4-1 and TRBJ2-7; 11 nucleotides align to TRBD2. The CDR3 totals 16 residues. Germline values: CDR1 MGHRA, CDR2 YSYEKL. V lost 0 bases to trimming and J lost 1 base; unmatched junction nucleotides: 2. The CDR3 reads CASSQDTSGGSYEQYV. The CDR3 bases are TGCGCCAGCAGCCAAGATACTAGCGGGGGTTCCTACGAGCAGTACGTC.

This clonotype was seen more than once but under ten times. The junction shows a germline mismatch at one end, possibly a read error. This rearrangement joins TRBV7-8 to TRBJ2-3; D remains unclear. The CDR3 consists of 14 residues. Germline V gene data show CDR1 as SGHVS and CDR2 as FQNEAQ. Here the CDR3 DNA reads TGTGCCAGCGGCTTGACCCCCTACACAGATACGCAGTATTTT. Translating gives CASGLTPYTDTQYF.

Only one count was recorded for this clonotype. The chain links TRBV7-3 to TRBJ2-5; no definite D call. The germline V gene encodes CDR1 SGHTA and CDR2 FQGTGA. The CDR3 has 15 amino acids. Trimming took 3 bases from V and 5 from J, leaving 16 bases between them. CDR3 nucleotide sequence: TGTGCCAGCAGCTTCACGGCACAGAGAGGTGAGACCCAGTACTTC. Translation: CASSFTAQRGETQYF.

This clonotype showed up many times. The gene calls are TRBV4-3 and TRBJ2-7; TRBD1 matches 9 bases. This CDR3 contains 14 residues. V trimming: 4 bases; J trimming: 4 bases; junction bases outside the gene matches: 5. The germline V gene encodes CDR1 LGHNA and CDR2 YSLEER. CDR3 DNA: TGCGCCAGCAGCCCCTGGACAGGGGCGTACGAGCAGTACTTC. Translation: CASSPWTGAYEQYF.

The genes are TRBV6-5 and TRBJ2-1, with TRBD2 matching 7 bases. This CDR3 contains 13 residues. Per germline, CDR1 MNHEY and CDR2 SVGAGI. V was clipped by 6 bases and J by 3 bases; unmatched bases: 2. The CDR3, as DNA: TGTGCCAGCAGCGGACTAGTCTACAATGAGCAGTTCTTC. Translating gives CASSGLVYNEQFF.

In its sample, this clonotype was seen a few times. This chain connects TRBV6-5 to TRBJ1-1; TRBD1 might be the D (5 bases). Trimming pared 6 bases from V and 5 bases from J, leaving 16 bases between. This CDR3 region has 14 residues. Germline assignment: CDR1 MNHEY and CDR2 SVGAGI. The CDR3 spells CASSLFGGRTEAFF. The CDR3 DNA reads TGTGCCAGCAGCCTATTTGGGGGTCGGACTGAAGCTTTCTTT.

The chain uses TRBV11-2 and TRBJ1-2; D perhaps matches TRBD1 (5 bases). In germline, CDR1 is SGHAT, CDR2 FQNNGV. The CDR3 covers 13 residues. V gave up 5 bases and J gave up 3 bases, with 10 bases separating them. CDR3 sequence (DNA): TGTGCCAGCAGCCCCCTGGGGGACTATGGCTACACCTTC. It yields the protein CASSPLGDYGYTF.

In its sample, this clonotype was seen a few times. The chain has TRBV7-9 and TRBJ2-7; perhaps TRBD1 as D (6 bases). Germline V gene lookup returns CDR1 SEHNR and CDR2 FQNEAQ (reference sequence). Trimming took 1 base from V and 5 from J, leaving 12 bases between them. This CDR3 contains 14 residues. The CDR3 is CASSLVGRGNEQYF. In DNA, the CDR3 is TGTGCCAGCAGCTTAGTTGGCAGGGGTAACGAGCAGTACTTC.

This clonotype was counted between two and nine times. The chain couples TRBV29-1 to TRBJ2-5; D gene unclear. Trimming pared 4 bases from V and 2 bases from J, leaving 11 bases between. The CDR3 length is 13 residues. Germline V gives CDR1 SQVTM, CDR2 ANQGSEA. The DNA for the CDR3 is TGCAGCGTTGCCAAAAATATACAAGAGACCCAGTACTTC. Its translation: CSVAKNIQETQYF. Full variable domain (rest looked up from reference TRBV29-1 and TRBJ2-5): SAVISQKPSRDICQRGTSLTIQCQVDSQVTMMFWYRQQPGQSLTLIATANQGSEATYESGFVIDKFPISRPNLTFSTLTVSNMSPEDSSIYLCSVAKNIQETQYFGPGTRLLVL.

This clonotype has at least ten counts. The gene calls are TRBV10-1 and TRBJ2-3; D gene ambiguous. The V gene lost 2 bases and the J gene lost 2 bases, with 8 bases spanning the gap. Per germline, CDR1 WNHNN and CDR2 SYGVQD (reference sequence). CDR3 length: 14 residues. The CDR3 nucleotides are TGCGCCAGCAGTGAGAACATGATCACAGATACGCAGTATTTT. It yields the protein CASSENMITDTQYF.